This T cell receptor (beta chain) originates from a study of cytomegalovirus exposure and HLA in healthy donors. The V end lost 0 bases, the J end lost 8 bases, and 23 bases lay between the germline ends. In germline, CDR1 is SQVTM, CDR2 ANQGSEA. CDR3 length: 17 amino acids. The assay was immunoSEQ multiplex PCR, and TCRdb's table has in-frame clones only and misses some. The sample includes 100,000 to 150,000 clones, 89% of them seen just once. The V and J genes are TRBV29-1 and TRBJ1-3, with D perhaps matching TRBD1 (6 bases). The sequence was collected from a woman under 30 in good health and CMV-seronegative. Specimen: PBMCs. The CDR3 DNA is TGCAGCGTTGAAGAACTTAATATAGGGGGAAAAGGGTACACCATATATTTT. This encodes CSVEELNIGGKGYTIYF.